Sequencing of this T cell receptor (beta chain) was carried out in a study of OX40 agonist ivuxolimab in advanced cancers. Study-level information: Previous treatment with anti-PD-1, anti-PD-L1 or anti-CTLA-4 therapy was allowed; about 44% had received some.

The V gene's germline CDR1 is LGHNT and CDR2 FRNRAP. The CDR3 has 16 amino acids. Losses at the gene ends were 0 bases for V and 2 bases for J; bases not matched to a gene: 6. This table comes from immunoSEQ multiplex PCR, and its TCRdb copy is limited to in-frame clones, with some not included. Of approximately 92,000 clones in the sample, around 80% were seen once. For this clone: Antigen unknown.

Points from the study as a whole: In the 0.1 to 3.0 mg/kg range, CD4+ and CD8+ blood T cells had expanded clonally by week 6.

The chain has TRBV12-5 and TRBJ2-7, with 8 bases identical to TRBD1. The source is an adult with an advanced solid tumor such as melanoma, head and neck, liver or kidney cancer. The input for sequencing was CD4+ or CD8+ T cells sorted from blood, taken in a trial of the OX40 agonist ivuxolimab. CDR3 amino acids: CASGLVTTGQAYEQYF. DNA of the CDR3: TGTGCTAGTGGTTTGGTCACCACGGGACAGGCCTACGAGCAGTACTTC. Full variable domain (rest looked up from reference TRBV12-5 and TRBJ2-7): DARVTQTPRHKVTEMGQEVTMRCQPILGHNTVFWYRQTMMQGLELLAYFRNRAPLDDSGMPKDRFSAEMPDATLATLKIQPSEPRDSAVYFCASGLVTTGQAYEQYFGPGTRLTVT.